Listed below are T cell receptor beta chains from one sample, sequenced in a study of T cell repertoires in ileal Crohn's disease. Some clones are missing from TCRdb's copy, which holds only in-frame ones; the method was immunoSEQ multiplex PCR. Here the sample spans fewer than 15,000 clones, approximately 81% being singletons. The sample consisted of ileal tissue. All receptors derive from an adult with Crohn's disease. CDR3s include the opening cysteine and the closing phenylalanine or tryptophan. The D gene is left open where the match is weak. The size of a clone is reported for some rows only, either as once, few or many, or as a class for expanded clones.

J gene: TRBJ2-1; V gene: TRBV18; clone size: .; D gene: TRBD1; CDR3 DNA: TGTGCCAGCTCACCTCCGGGACAGAGAAACAATGAGCAGTTCTTC; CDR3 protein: CASSPPGQRNNEQFF
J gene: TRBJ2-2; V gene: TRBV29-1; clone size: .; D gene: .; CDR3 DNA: TGCAGCGTAGGAAACACAGCGAACACCGGGGAGCTGTTTTTT; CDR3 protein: CSVGNTANTGELFF
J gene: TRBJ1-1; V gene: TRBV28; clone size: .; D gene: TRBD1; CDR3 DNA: TGTGCCAGCAGTTTATTGGGGACAGGGGTGGGGTACACTGAAGCTTTCTTT; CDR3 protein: CASSLLGTGVGYTEAFF
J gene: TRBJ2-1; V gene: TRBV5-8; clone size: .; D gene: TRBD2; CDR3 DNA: TGTGCCAGCAGCTCCTTGACATTAGCGGGGGGCCCCTACAATGAGCAGTTCTTC; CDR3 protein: CASSSLTLAGGPYNEQFF
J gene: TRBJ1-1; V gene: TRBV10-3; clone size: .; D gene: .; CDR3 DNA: TGTGCCATCAGTGAGGGACAGATGAACACTGAAGCTTTCTTT; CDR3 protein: CAISEGQMNTEAFF
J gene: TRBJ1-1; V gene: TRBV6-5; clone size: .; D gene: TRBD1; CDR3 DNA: TGTGCCAGCAGTTTCCGGACAGGGCTAGAAGCTTTCTTT; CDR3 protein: CASSFRTGLEAFF
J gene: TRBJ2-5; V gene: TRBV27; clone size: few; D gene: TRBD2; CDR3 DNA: TGTGCCAGCCGACTAGCGGGGGGGCGGGGGACCCAGTACTTC; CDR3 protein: CASRLAGGRGTQYF
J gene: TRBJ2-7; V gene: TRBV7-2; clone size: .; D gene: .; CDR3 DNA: TGTGCCAGCAGCTTAGCATCCCCGTACGAGCAGTACTTC; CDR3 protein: CASSLASPYEQYF
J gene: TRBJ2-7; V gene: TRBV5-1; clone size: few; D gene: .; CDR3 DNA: TGCGCCAGCAGCTTGGAAAGCGATTCCTACGAGCAGTACTTC; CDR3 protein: CASSLESDSYEQYF
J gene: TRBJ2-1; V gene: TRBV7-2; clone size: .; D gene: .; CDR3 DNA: TGTGCCAGCAGCTTAGAGACTAGAGACAATGAGCAGTTCTTC; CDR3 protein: CASSLETRDNEQFF
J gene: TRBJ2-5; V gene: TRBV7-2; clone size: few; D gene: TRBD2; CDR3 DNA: TGTGCCAGCAGCTTTAACGCGGGAGGGGTTGGAGAGACCCAGTACTTC; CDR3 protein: CASSFNAGGVGETQYF
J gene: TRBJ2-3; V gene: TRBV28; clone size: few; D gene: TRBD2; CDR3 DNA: TGTGCCAGCAGTTTATGGACCAGCGGGGGGGCTGATACGCAGTATTTT; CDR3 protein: CASSLWTSGGADTQYF
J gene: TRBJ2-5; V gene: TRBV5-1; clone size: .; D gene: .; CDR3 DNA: TGCGCCAGCAGCTTGGTGCTAGCGGAGACCCAGTACTTC; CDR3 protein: CASSLVLAETQYF
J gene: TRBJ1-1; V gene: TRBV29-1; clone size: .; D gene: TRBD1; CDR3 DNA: TGCAGCGTTCGTCGGACAGGGGGTTTCACTGAAGCTTTCTTT; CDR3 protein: CSVRRTGGFTEAFF
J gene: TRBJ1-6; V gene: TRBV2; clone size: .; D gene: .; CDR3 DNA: TGTGCCAGCACCCCCTCGGGATTAAGGGATTCACCCCTCCACTTT; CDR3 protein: CASTPSGLRDSPLHF
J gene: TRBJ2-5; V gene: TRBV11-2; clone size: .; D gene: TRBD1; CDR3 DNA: TGTGCCAGCAGCTTAGGGGTGACAGGGGGCCAAGAGACCCAGTACTTC; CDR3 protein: CASSLGVTGGQETQYF
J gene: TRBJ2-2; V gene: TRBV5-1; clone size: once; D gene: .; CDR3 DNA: TGCGCCAGCAGCTTCCGGAGTGGGGCAGCCGGGGAGCTGTTTTTT; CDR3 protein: CASSFRSGAAGELFF
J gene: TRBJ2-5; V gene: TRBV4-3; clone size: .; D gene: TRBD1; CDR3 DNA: TGCGCCAGCAGCCAGGGACAGGGGGACCAAGAGACCCAGTACTTC; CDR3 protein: CASSQGQGDQETQYF
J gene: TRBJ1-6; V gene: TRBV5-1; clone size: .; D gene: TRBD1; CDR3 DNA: TGCGCCAGCAGCCCCGGGACAGGGAGATCTAATTCACCCCTCCACTTT; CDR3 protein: CASSPGTGRSNSPLHF
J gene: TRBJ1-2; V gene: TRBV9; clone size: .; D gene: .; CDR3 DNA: TGTGCCAGCAGCCCAGGTGTGAGTAACTCTGGCTACACCTTC; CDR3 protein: CASSPGVSNSGYTF
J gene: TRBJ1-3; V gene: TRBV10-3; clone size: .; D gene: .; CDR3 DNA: TGTGCCATCAGTGGGGGGACTCTTAGCTCTGGAAACACCATATATTTT; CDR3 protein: CAISGGTLSSGNTIYF
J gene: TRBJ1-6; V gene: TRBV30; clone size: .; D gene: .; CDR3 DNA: TGTGCCTGGAAGGCAGAGACTTATAATTCACCCCTCCACTTT; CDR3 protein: CAWKAETYNSPLHF
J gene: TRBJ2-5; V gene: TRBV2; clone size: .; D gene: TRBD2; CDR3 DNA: TGTGCCAGCAGTGCGGGACTAGCGGGGGGGGAAGAGACCCAGTACTTC; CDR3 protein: CASSAGLAGGEETQYF
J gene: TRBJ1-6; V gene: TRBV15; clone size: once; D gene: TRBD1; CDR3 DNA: TGTGCCACCAGCAGAGGGGACAGGGGGAATTCACCCCTCCACTTT; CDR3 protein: CATSRGDRGNSPLHF
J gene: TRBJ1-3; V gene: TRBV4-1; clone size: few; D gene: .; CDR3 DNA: TGCGCCAGCAGCCTAGGACATGGGGGCGACGGAAACACCATATATTTT; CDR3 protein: CASSLGHGGDGNTIYF